What follows are 2 T cell receptor beta chains derived from one specimen sequenced in a study of cytomegalovirus exposure and HLA in healthy donors. The PCR had 60 Vbeta and 13 Jbeta primers. The method was immunoSEQ multiplex PCR; TCRdb's version includes in-frame clones alone and lacks a portion of them. Of 130,000 to 150,000 clones in the sample, around 67% were seen once. The sample was PBMCs. Every receptor here comes from a man between 18 and 29 years old in good health and CMV-seropositive.

The chain has TRBV19 and TRBJ2-4; 9 bases agree with TRBD1. This CDR3 spans 13 amino acids. Germline V CDR1 and CDR2: LNHDA, SQIVND (reference sequence). After removal of 3 bases from V and 14 bases from J, the junction contained 8 bases not matched to a gene. The CDR3 region is CASSILRDRAKYF. The CDR3 coding sequence is TGTGCCAGTAGTATCCTTCGGGACAGGGCCAAGTACTTC.

The table lists this clone with a few counts. The J gene is TRBJ2-5, the V gene TRBV11-2; D may be TRBD2 (6 bases). Germline values: CDR1 SGHAT, CDR2 FQNNGV. Trimming left V 0 bases short and J 2 bases short, with 10 bases between. The CDR3 contains 15 residues. CDR3 protein: CASSLDRGWQETQYF. The CDR3, as DNA: TGTGCCAGCAGCTTAGATCGGGGGTGGCAAGAGACCCAGTACTTC.